This T cell receptor beta chain appears in the sequencing data of a study of T cells in tuberculosis. Concerning this clone: Its antigen is unknown.

The CDR3 consists of 15 residues. Trimming stripped 6 bases from V and 7 bases from J, with 19 bases between. Germline values: CDR1 SNHLY, CDR2 FYNNEI. Here immunoSEQ multiplex PCR was the method, and the copy in TCRdb shows in-frame clones only, minus some. This table holds about 43,000 clones, about 95% found once. Each donor contributed around 100,000 T cells on average, unsorted. General study results and limits: Shorter CDR3-alpha in active tuberculosis partly drove smaller distances. GMM-specific TCRs were nearer to active tuberculosis alpha repertoires, suggesting expansion.

V and J are TRBV2 and TRBJ2-1; TRBD2 is a possible D gene (7 bases). This receptor was identified in a donor aged 10 to 29 with latent tuberculosis or without tuberculosis infection. Sequencing was done on a sample of PBMCs. The CDR3 coding sequence is TGTGCCAGCAGGGGGAGCGGGGCTCAGGGGAATGAGCAGTTCTTC. As protein: CASRGSGAQGNEQFF.